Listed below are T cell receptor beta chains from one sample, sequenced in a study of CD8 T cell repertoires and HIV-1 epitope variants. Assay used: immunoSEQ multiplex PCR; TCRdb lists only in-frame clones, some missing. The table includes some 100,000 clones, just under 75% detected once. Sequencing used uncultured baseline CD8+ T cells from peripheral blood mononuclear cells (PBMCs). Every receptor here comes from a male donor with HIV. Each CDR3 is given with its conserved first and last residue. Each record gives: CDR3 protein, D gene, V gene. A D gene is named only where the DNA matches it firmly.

CDR3: CASSAWTSGNEQYF; D: TRBD2; V: TRBV5-5
CDR3: CASSGPRDTQYF; D: NA; V: TRBV25-1
CDR3: CASSLGPSGLLRELFF; D: TRBD2; V: TRBV5-6
CDR3: CASSLYAGGGNQPQHF; D: TRBD1; V: TRBV28
CDR3: CASSPQAGESYNEQFF; D: TRBD2; V: TRBV28
CDR3: CAWSVNVATGQPQHF; D: NA; V: TRBV30
CDR3: CASSRSGAVSGVSYTF; D: NA; V: TRBV19
CDR3: CASSQGTDTQYF; D: NA; V: TRBV18
CDR3: CASSWDPSSYEQYF; D: NA; V: TRBV28
CDR3: CASAVIPHLEQYF; D: NA; V: TRBV6-6
CDR3: CASSLGPGLYNSPLHF; D: NA; V: TRBV5-5
CDR3: CASSSISDKRGEQYF; D: NA; V: TRBV6-5
CDR3: CASRYRALSYEQYF; D: NA; V: TRBV27
CDR3: CASSFWGTGELFF; D: NA; V: TRBV28
CDR3: CASSPPQRYTEAFF; D: NA; V: TRBV28
CDR3: CASSLNAGAQGEQYF; D: NA; V: TRBV7-3
CDR3: CASSFDNNEQFF; D: NA; V: TRBV27
CDR3: CAWTGTGVSYGYTF; D: TRBD1; V: TRBV30
CDR3: CASSAGEAYGYTF; D: NA; V: TRBV9
CDR3: CASSYSGGSFNTIYF; D: NA; V: TRBV6-5
CDR3: CASSSRQAGTENEKLFF; D: TRBD1; V: TRBV19
CDR3: CASSLASGTGIRDEQYF; D: TRBD1; V: TRBV5-1
CDR3: CASSPRWGTNTGELFF; D: NA; V: TRBV18
CDR3: CASTPGRGPNEKLFF; D: TRBD1; V: TRBV5-6
CDR3: CASSEAGTSGGNEQFF; D: TRBD2; V: TRBV2
CDR3: CAWSPQWGAGSPLHF; D: NA; V: TRBV30
CDR3: CASSTGPSYEQYF; D: NA; V: TRBV19
CDR3: CASSFGQGDYEQYF; D: TRBD1; V: TRBV7-9
CDR3: CAPKGGGAVYEQYF; D: NA; V: TRBV6-5
CDR3: CASSDGQGARSNQPQHF; D: TRBD1; V: TRBV6-1
CDR3: CASNGKVGGEQYF; D: NA; V: TRBV19
CDR3: CASGGTPAYEQYF; D: NA; V: TRBV27
CDR3: CASSWALGDQPQHF; D: NA; V: TRBV5-4
CDR3: CSVLMTGKETQYF; D: TRBD1; V: TRBV29-1
CDR3: CASSEFDEQYF; D: NA; V: TRBV6-5
CDR3: CASSPLSGANVLTF; D: NA; V: TRBV14
CDR3: CASSSTPSGSNEKLFF; D: NA; V: TRBV5-1
CDR3: CACPSVYYGYTF; D: NA; V: TRBV30
CDR3: CASSPIPGATNEKLFF; D: NA; V: TRBV5-4
CDR3: CSSFLAGVRNEQFF; D: TRBD2; V: TRBV29-1
CDR3: CASSASGPSSYNEQFF; D: NA; V: TRBV5-4
CDR3: CASSLAAQPFFLYGYTF; D: NA; V: TRBV7-9
CDR3: CASSYSAGRPREQYF; D: TRBD2; V: TRBV6-5
CDR3: CASSYTQGAGETQYF; D: TRBD1; V: TRBV6-5
CDR3: CASSLDSALNEKLFF; D: NA; V: TRBV5-1